This T cell receptor (beta chain) was sequenced for a study of T cells in Graves' hyperthyroidism and ophthalmopathy. Whole-study results and caveats: A model built on 13 V-J features separated ophthalmopathy from stable hyperthyroidism. Most expanded thyroid clonotypes above 0.001 also appeared in blood.

J was trimmed by 2 bases and V by 6 bases; bases with no gene match: 5. Germline assignment: CDR1 MNHNS and CDR2 SASEGT. The CDR3 sequence is 14 residues long. Pregnant or lactating patients were excluded, as were those with uncontrolled infection or other autoimmune disease. PBMCs were obtained from 10 ml fresh peripheral blood. In this sample, this clonotype turned up many times. Its antigen is unknown. Authors of the study amplified TCR beta CDR3 regions from RNA transcripts. A set of HTBI primers served as the primers for a first-round RT-PCR of the TCR CDR3. One entry per CDR3 protein results from TCRdb running MiXCR on the multiplex PCR reads. The table shows over 200,000 distinct CDR3 sequences, with 14% to 15% occurring only once.

The sequenced material came from blood. This TCR was recovered from a woman aged 40 to 55 with Graves' hyperthyroidism that later progressed to Graves' ophthalmopathy. The J gene is TRBJ2-5, the V gene TRBV6-1; 8 bases align to TRBD1. This CDR3 is CASSRRTGQETQYF. Here the CDR3 DNA reads TGTGCCAGCAGCCGTAGGACAGGGCAAGAGACCCAGTACTTC.